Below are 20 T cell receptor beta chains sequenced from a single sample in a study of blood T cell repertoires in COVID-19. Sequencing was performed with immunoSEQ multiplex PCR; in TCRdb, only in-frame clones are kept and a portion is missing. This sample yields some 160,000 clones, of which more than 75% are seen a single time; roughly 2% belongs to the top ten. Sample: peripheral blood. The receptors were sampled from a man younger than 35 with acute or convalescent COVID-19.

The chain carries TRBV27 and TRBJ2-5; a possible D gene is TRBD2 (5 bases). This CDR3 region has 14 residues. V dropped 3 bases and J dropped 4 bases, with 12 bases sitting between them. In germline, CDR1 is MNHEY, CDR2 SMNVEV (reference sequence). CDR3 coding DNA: TGTGCCAGCAGTTTTTCGGGAATTGGAGAGACCCAGTACTTC. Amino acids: CASSFSGIGETQYF.

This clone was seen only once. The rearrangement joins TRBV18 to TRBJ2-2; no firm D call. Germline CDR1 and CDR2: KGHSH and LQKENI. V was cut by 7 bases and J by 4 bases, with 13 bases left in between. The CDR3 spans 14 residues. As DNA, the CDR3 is TGTGCCAGCTTCCAAGCGCGGATCACCGGGGAGCTGTTTTTT. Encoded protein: CASFQARITGELFF.

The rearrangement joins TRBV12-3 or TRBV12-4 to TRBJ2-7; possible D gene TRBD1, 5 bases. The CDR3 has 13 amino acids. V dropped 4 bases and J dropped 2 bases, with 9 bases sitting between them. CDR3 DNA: TGTGCCAGCAGTTGGGGCAGGGCCTACGAGCAGTACTTC. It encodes CASSWGRAYEQYF.

The CDR3 region has the DNA TGTGCCTGGAGAGTGGGACTAGCGGGAGGAGTTGAGCAGTTCTTC. As protein: CAWRVGLAGGVEQFF. V gene TRBV30 combines with J gene TRBJ2-1; 15 nucleotides match TRBD2. CDR1 and CDR2 (germline): GTSNPN, SVGIG (reference sequence). The CDR3 has 15 residues. J gave up 9 bases and V 3 bases, and 6 bases lay outside the gene matches.

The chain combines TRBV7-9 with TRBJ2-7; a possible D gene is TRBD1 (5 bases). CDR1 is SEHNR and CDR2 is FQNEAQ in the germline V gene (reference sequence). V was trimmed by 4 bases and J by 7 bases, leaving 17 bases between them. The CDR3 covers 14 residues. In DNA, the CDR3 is TGTGCCAGCAGCTGGCCGTTGGACAACGGGGAGCAGTACTTC. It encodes CASSWPLDNGEQYF.

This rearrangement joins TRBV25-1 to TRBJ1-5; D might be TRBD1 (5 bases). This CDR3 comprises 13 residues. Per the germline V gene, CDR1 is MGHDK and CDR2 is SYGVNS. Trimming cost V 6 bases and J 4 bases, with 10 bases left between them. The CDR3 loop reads CASRGGGNQPQHF. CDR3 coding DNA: TGTGCCAGCAGGGGGGGTGGGAATCAGCCCCAGCATTTT.

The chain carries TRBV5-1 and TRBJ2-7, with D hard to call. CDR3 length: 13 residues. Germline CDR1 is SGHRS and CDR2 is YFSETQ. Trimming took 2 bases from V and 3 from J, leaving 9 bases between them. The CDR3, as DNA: TGCGCCAGCAGCTTCGCCAGCGACTACGAGCAGTACTTC. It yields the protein CASSFASDYEQYF.

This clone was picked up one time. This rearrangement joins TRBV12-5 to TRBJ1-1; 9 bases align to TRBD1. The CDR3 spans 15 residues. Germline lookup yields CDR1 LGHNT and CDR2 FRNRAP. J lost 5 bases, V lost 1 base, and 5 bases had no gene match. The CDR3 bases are TGTGCTAGTGGTTTGGGACACGGACAGGGGACTGAAGCTTTCTTT. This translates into CASGLGHGQGTEAFF.

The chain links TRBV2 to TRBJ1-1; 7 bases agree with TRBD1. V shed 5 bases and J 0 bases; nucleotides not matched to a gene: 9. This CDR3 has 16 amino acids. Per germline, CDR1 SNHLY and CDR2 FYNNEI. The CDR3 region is CASSRGQFSLNTEAFF. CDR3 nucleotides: TGTGCCAGCAGTCGGGGACAGTTCTCCTTGAACACTGAAGCTTTCTTT.

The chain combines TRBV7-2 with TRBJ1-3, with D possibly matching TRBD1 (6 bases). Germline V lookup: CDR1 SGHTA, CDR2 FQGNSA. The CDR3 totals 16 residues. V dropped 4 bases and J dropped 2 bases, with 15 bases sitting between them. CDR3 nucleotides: TGTGCCAGCAGCTACCCACCACAGGGTACTGGAAACACCATATATTTT. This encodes CASSYPPQGTGNTIYF.

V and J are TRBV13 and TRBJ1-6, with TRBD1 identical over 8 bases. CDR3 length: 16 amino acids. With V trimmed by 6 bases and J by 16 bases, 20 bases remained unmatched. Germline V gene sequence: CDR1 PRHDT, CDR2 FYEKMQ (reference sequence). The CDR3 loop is CASSRYATGQAVGLHF. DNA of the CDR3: TGTGCCAGCAGTCGTTATGCGACGGGACAGGCGGTGGGGCTCCACTTT.

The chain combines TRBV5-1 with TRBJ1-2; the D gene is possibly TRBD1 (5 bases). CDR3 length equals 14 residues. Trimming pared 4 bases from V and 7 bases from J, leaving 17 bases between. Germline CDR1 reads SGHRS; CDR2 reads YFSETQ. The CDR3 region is CASSATLAGGGYTF. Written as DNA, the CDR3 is TGCGCCAGCAGCGCGACTCTCGCCGGGGGTGGCTACACCTTC.

The CDR3 is CASSQDRGRFTEAFF. The CDR3 nucleotides read TGTGCCAGCAGCCAGGACAGGGGGAGATTCACTGAAGCTTTCTTT. The chain combines TRBV6-5 with TRBJ1-1, with 10 positions matching TRBD1. This CDR3 comprises 15 residues. Looked up from germline, CDR1 is MNHEY and CDR2 is SVGAGI. J was trimmed by 4 bases and V by 6 bases; bases with no gene match: 8.

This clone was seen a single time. CDR3 nucleotide sequence: TGCGCCAGCAGCTCAACACAAAATTCGGGGGGTGAAAAACTGTTTTTT. Its translation: CASSSTQNSGGEKLFF. The J gene is TRBJ1-4, the V gene TRBV5-1, with a possible D match to TRBD1 (5 bases). V dropped 3 bases and J dropped 7 bases, with 19 bases sitting between them. The CDR3 sequence is 16 residues long. Germline CDR1 reads SGHRS; CDR2 reads YFSETQ.

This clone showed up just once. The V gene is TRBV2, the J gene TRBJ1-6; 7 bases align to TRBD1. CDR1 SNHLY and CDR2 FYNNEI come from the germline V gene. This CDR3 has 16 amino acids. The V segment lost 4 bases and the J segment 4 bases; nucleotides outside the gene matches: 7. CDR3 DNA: TGTGCCAGCAGTGCCTTATTGACAGGGTATAATTCACCCCTCCACTTT. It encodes CASSALLTGYNSPLHF.

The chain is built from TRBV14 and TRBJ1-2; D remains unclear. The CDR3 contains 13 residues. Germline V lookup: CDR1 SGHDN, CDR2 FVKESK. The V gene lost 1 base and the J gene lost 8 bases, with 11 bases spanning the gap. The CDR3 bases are TGTGCCAGCAGCCAAGGAGGGAGAGAAGGCTACACCTTC. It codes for CASSQGGREGYTF.

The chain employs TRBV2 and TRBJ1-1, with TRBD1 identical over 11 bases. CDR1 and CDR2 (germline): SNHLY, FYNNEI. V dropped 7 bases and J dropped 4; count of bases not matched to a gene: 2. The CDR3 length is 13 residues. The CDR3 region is CASKGQGGTEAFF. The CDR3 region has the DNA TGTGCCAGCAAGGGACAGGGGGGCACTGAAGCTTTCTTT.

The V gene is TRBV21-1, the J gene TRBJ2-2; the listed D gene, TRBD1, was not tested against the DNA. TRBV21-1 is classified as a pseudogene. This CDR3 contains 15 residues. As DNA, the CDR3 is TGTGCCAGCAGCCCTCGGACAGGGCAAACCGGGGAGCTGTTTTTT. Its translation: CASSPRTGQTGELFF.

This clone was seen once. The CDR3 loop reads CASSLGGLTDTQYF. The CDR3 bases are TGCGCCAGCAGCTTAGGAGGGCTCACAGATACGCAGTATTTT. The chain is built from TRBV5-1 and TRBJ2-3; a weak D match, TRBD2 (6 bases). The CDR3 totals 14 residues. V lost 2 bases and J lost 2, with 9 bases in between. The V gene's germline CDR1 is SGHRS and CDR2 YFSETQ.

The CDR3, as DNA: TGTGCCAGCAAACCCGGGGACAGATTTAATGAAAAACTGTTTTTT. Amino acids: CASKPGDRFNEKLFF. The genes are TRBV27 and TRBJ1-4, with TRBD1 matching 7 bases. After removal of 7 bases from V and 4 bases from J, the junction contained 9 bases not matched to a gene. The CDR3 consists of 15 residues. Germline V gene sequence: CDR1 MNHEY, CDR2 SMNVEV (reference sequence).